This T cell receptor beta chain is drawn from a study of blood T cell repertoires in COVID-19. On the study more broadly: Sites across the United States, Italy and Spain contributed samples from acute and convalescent COVID-19. PBMCs, B-cell-depleted T cells, or T cells were the source of the cDNA or gDNA that made up the material.

Authors' methods: By means of reference gene primer amplification, nucleated cell counts were estimated. Data came from immunoSEQ multiplex PCR; TCRdb stores just in-frame clones and leaves some out. That table gives V, J and clone size, and the DNA gave D and trimming. In the table there are 70,000 or so clones, around 89% of which are singletons. The germline CDR1 and CDR2 sequences are SNHLY and FYNNEI. The CDR3 has 14 residues. V gave up 7 bases and J gave up 0 bases, with 10 bases separating them. V and J are TRBV2 and TRBJ1-5; D is perhaps TRBD1 (6 bases). The sequencing sample was made of peripheral blood. The sequence was collected from a man in his 60s with acute or convalescent COVID-19. CDR3 residues: CASTKDSSNQPQHF. DNA of the CDR3: TGTGCCAGCACTAAGGACAGTAGCAATCAGCCCCAGCATTTT.